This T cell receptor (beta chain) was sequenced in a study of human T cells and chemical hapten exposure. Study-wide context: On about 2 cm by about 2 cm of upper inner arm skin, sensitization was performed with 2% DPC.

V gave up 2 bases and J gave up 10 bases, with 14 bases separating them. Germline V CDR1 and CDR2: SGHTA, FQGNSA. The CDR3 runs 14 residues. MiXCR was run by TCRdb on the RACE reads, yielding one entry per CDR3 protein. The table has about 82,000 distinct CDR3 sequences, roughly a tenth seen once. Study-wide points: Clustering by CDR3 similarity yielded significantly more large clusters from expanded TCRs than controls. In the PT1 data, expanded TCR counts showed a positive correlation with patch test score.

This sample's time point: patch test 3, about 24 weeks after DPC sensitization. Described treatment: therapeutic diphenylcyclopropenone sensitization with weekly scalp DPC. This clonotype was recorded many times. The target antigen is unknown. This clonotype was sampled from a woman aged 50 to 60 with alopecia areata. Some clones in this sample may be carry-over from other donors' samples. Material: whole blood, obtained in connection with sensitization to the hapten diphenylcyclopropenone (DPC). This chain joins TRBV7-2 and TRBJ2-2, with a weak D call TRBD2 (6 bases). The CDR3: CASSLRGIREELFF. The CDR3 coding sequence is TGTGCCAGCAGCTTACGGGGGATCAGAGAGGAGCTGTTTTTT.